Included here is one TCR beta chain sequence, with context. What it binds is not known. Each UMI harboured a 6-nucleotide sample barcode and was appended via template switching. Nested PCRs of about 17 and 10 cycles, two in total, were run on TCRalpha and TCRbeta cDNA. From the 5' RACE reads, TCRdb lists one entry per CDR3 protein and no DNA. The listing records around 380,000 distinct CDR3 sequences. The data are from a study of monozygotic twins with inflammatory bowel disease. Overall study results and limits: Patient-specific immunosuppressive treatments may have made repertoires more variable.

The CDR3 is made up of 13 amino acids. Germline V CDR1 and CDR2: MNHEY, SVGEGT. The J gene is TRBJ1-5, the V gene TRBV6-2 or TRBV6-3; absent DNA, TCRdb's TRBD1 call cannot be checked. This sequence was found in a human donor with ulcerative colitis or Crohn's disease, or a healthy co-twin of an affected twin (not recorded which). Sequenced input: blood. The CDR3 sequence: CATADRGDQPQHF.